These 26 T cell receptor beta chains were all obtained from the same sample, sequenced in a study of blood T cells in healthy people across ages (dated by TCRdb to about 2015). Library preparation employed 5' RACE. The sequencer listed for this sample is Illumina HiSeq 2500. The second PCR ran for roughly 7 to 12 cycles and used a J-beta primer mix along with a sample-barcoded 5' primer. TCRdb reprocessing: public reads trimmed at Q25 with fastp, clones called with MiXCR, in-frame beta chains kept. Rows with one shared CDR3 protein collapse into an entry with the most common genes and DNA. This sample comprises some 1.1 million distinct CDR3 sequences, around two fifths of them detected only once. The top ten clones comprise about an eighth of the sample. Sequencing used blood. The origin of the receptors is a man in his late teens or twenties in good health.

This chain joins TRBV3-1 and TRBJ2-4; the D call may be TRBD1 or TRBD2 (6 bases each). The J call may be mistaken, given a closer DNA end match to TRBJ2-5. CDR1 is LGHDT and CDR2 is YNNKEL in the germline V gene (reference sequence). The CDR3 length is 14 residues. DNA for the CDR3: TGTGCCAGCAGCCGTTCGGAGGGGGAAGAGACCCAGTACTTC. Protein sequence: CASSRSEGEETQYF.

This clonotype was seen only a few times. The rearrangement uses TRBV6-2 or TRBV6-3 and TRBJ2-7; 10 bases map to TRBD2. Germline loops: CDR1 MNHEY, CDR2 SVGEGT. Trimming at V came to 3 bases and at J to 2 bases, leaving 13 bases not matched to a gene. The CDR3 loop spans 18 amino acids. This CDR3 is CASSYGGVTGTSAYEQYF. CDR3 DNA sequence: TGTGCCAGCAGTTATGGTGGGGTCACCGGGACTAGCGCCTACGAGCAGTACTTC.

The chain links TRBV20-1 to TRBJ1-4; D gene ambiguous. The germline CDR1 and CDR2 sequences are DFQATT and SNEGSKA (reference sequence). The CDR3 covers 15 residues. V dropped 3 bases and J dropped 7 bases, with 18 bases sitting between them. The CDR3: CSASGFVQSSEKLFF. CDR3 DNA sequence: TGCAGTGCTAGCGGTTTTGTACAGAGCAGTGAAAAACTGTTTTTT.

This chain joins TRBV6-5 and TRBJ1-2; weak D call: TRBD1 (5 bases). Trimming cost V 5 bases and J 6 bases, with 13 bases left between them. Germline loops: CDR1 MNHEY, CDR2 SVGAGI. CDR3 size: 13 residues. DNA for the CDR3: TGTGCCAGCAGTGACCTAGGGGTTGATGGCTACACCTTC. Translation gives CASSDLGVDGYTF.

V gene TRBV12-3 or TRBV12-4 combines with J gene TRBJ2-7, with D maybe TRBD2 (6 bases). There are 15 residues in the CDR3. Deletions cut 2 bases from V and 0 bases from J, with 11 bases between. As DNA, the CDR3 is TGTGCCAGCAGTTTATCGGGGGACCTCTCCTACGAGCAGTACTTC. Translation gives CASSLSGDLSYEQYF.

The V call is TRBV20-1, the J call TRBJ1-5; D is uncertain. The CDR3 consists of 16 residues. Germline assignment: CDR1 DFQATT and CDR2 SNEGSKA (reference sequence). Trimming removed 6 bases from V and 3 bases from J, with 21 bases in between. CDR3 DNA: TGCAGTGCGGGTGAGAATCCCAGGCGCTTCAATCAGCCCCAGCATTTT. It is translated as CSAGENPRRFNQPQHF.

The V gene is TRBV4-3, the J gene TRBJ2-1; 8 bases fit TRBD1. CDR1 LGHNA and CDR2 YSLEER come from the germline V gene. Germline trimming cut 5 bases from V and 15 bases from J; bases unmatched to any gene: 9. The CDR3 covers 12 residues. The CDR3 sequence: CASSYRQGLTFF. The CDR3 DNA is TGCGCCAGCAGCTATAGACAGGGGTTGACGTTCTTC.

This chain connects TRBV29-1 to TRBJ1-1, with D possibly TRBD1 on 6 matching bases. CDR3 length: 13 residues. V gave up 7 bases and J gave up 4 bases, with 16 bases separating them. Germline CDR1 is SQVTM and CDR2 is ANQGSEA. The chain's CDR3 is CSGEGGAGTEAFF. CDR3 bases: TGCAGCGGGGAGGGGGGCGCCGGCACTGAAGCTTTCTTT.

This clonotype was counted a few times. V gene TRBV20-1 combines with J gene TRBJ2-3, with a weak D call TRBD2 (5 bases). The V gene's germline CDR1 is DFQATT and CDR2 SNEGSKA (reference sequence). The ends were cut back, 3 bases at V and 0 bases at J, with 13 bases in the middle. The CDR3 runs 15 residues. The CDR3 region is CSARILRESTDTQYF. The DNA of the CDR3 is TGCAGTGCTAGGATCCTTAGGGAGAGCACAGATACGCAGTATTTT.

The rearrangement uses TRBV20-1 and TRBJ2-7, with 7 positions matching TRBD2. The trim removed 0 bases at V and 5 bases at J, leaving 7 bases unmatched. The CDR3 spans 14 residues. Germline CDR1 DFQATT, CDR2 SNEGSKA (reference sequence). In nucleotides, the CDR3 is TGCAGTGCTAGAGATCCACTAGCGAAAAACGAGCAGTACTTC. Translating it yields CSARDPLAKNEQYF.

This clonotype was observed a handful of times. This chain connects TRBV6-1 to TRBJ1-5; D is possibly TRBD1 (6 bases). Trimming took off 7 bases at V and 11 bases at J, with 27 bases between the two ends. This CDR3 region has 16 residues. CDR1 and CDR2 from the germline V gene are MNHNS and SASEGT. The CDR3 here is CASKRAGTLAESAQHF. In DNA, the CDR3 is TGTGCCAGCAAACGGGCCGGGACACTTGCTGAATCAGCCCAGCATTTT.

This chain connects TRBV6-6 to TRBJ1-4; D is perhaps TRBD1 (5 bases). The V gene lost 7 bases and the J gene lost 8 bases, with 20 bases spanning the gap. Germline V gene sequence: CDR1 MNHNY, CDR2 SVGAGI (reference sequence). The CDR3 covers 15 residues. As DNA, the CDR3 is TGTGCCAGCAACCCCAGGGACGGGAGGATAGAAAAACTGTTTTTT. It yields the protein CASNPRDGRIEKLFF.

This chain joins TRBV29-1 and TRBJ2-2; a weak D match, TRBD2 (6 bases). CDR1 SQVTM and CDR2 ANQGSEA come from the germline V gene. There are 15 residues in the CDR3. V lost 8 bases and J lost 5, with 21 bases in between. CDR3 in amino acids: CSHTRGSGDTGELFF. CDR3 coding DNA: TGCAGCCACACTCGGGGTAGCGGAGATACCGGGGAGCTGTTTTTT.

This chain uses TRBV18 with TRBJ2-2, with D perhaps matching TRBD1 (6 bases). The V gene lost 3 bases and the J gene lost 2 bases, with 22 bases spanning the gap. The CDR3 length is 19 residues. Germline V gives CDR1 KGHSH, CDR2 LQKENI. The CDR3 bases are TGTGCCAGCTCACCTACAGGGTTGTTAAGCCAATTCAACACCGGGGAGCTGTTTTTT. This translates into CASSPTGLLSQFNTGELFF.

V usage is TRBV11-1 and J usage is TRBJ1-1, with TRBD1 as a possible D gene (6 bases). The CDR3 consists of 23 residues. Per the germline V gene, CDR1 is SGHAT and CDR2 is FQDESV (reference sequence). The DNA for the CDR3 is TGTGCGAGGTCGCGCGGGACGGTTACAGGGAAGGATAGGTTCGTGTTGTTGGACACTGAAGCTTTCTTT. This codes for CARSRGTVTGKDRFVLLDTEAFF.

The rearrangement links TRBV11-2 to TRBJ2-1; TRBD2 aligns across 9 bases. From germline, CDR1 is SGHAT and CDR2 FQNNGV. The CDR3 is made up of 15 amino acids. V dropped 1 base and J dropped 8; count of bases not matched to a gene: 6. CDR3 sequence: CASSLAASGDDEQFF. CDR3 nucleotides: TGTGCCAGCAGCTTAGCGGCTAGCGGGGACGATGAGCAGTTCTTC.

The rearrangement uses TRBV21-1 and TRBJ1-2. TRBV21-1 is labeled a pseudogene. CDR3 length: 13 residues. The CDR3 reads CASSKAVNYGYTF. CDR3 in DNA: TGTGCCAGCAGCAAAGCAGTTAACTATGGCTACACCTTC.

The chain carries TRBV2 and TRBJ2-3, with TRBD1 matching over 8 bases. The germline CDR1 and CDR2 sequences are SNHLY and FYNNEI. J gave up 6 bases and V 5 bases, and 7 bases lay outside the gene matches. The CDR3 runs 14 residues. CDR3 DNA sequence: TGTGCCAGCAGTCGGGACAGGAATTACGATACGCAGTATTTT. The encoded protein is CASSRDRNYDTQYF.

This clonotype was recorded once. This sequence joins TRBV5-1 and TRBJ1-6; D is undetermined. The CDR3 contains 15 residues. Germline CDR1 is SGHRS and CDR2 is YFSETQ. Deletions cut 6 bases from V and 4 bases from J, with 14 bases between. The DNA for the CDR3 is TGCGCCAGCACCCGTGACGGTGGGTATAATTCACCCCTCCACTTT. It specifies CASTRDGGYNSPLHF.

This clonotype has a handful of counts. The chain recombines TRBV4-3 with TRBJ1-2; D unclear. V lost 0 bases to trimming and J lost 1 base, with 9 bases between them. CDR3 size: 15 residues. CDR1 is LGHNA, CDR2 YSLEER, per germline. CDR3 DNA: TGCGCCAGCAGCCAAGACCTAGGGTTTAACTATGGCTACACCTTC. Its translation: CASSQDLGFNYGYTF.

This clonotype was seen a few times. The chain is built from TRBV11-2 and TRBJ2-7; D is possibly TRBD2 (5 bases). Trimming left V 1 base short and J 0 bases short, with 13 bases between. The CDR3 is 16 amino acids. The germline CDR1 and CDR2 sequences are SGHAT and FQNNGV. CDR3: CASSLGVWRISYEQYF. The CDR3 DNA reads as TGTGCCAGCAGCTTAGGCGTGTGGAGGATCTCCTACGAGCAGTACTTC.

This rearrangement joins TRBV7-2 to TRBJ1-2, with no clear D. The CDR3 has 15 residues. Germline loops: CDR1 SGHTA, CDR2 FQGNSA. V lost 3 bases, J lost 0 bases, and 11 bases lay in between. The CDR3 DNA reads TGTGCCAGCAGCTTGGCGACTGCCGCTAACTATGGCTACACCTTC. As protein: CASSLATAANYGYTF. The full variable domain, its missing parts supplied by reference TRBV7-2 and TRBJ1-2, is GAGVSQSPSNKVTEKGKDVELRCDPISGHTALYWYRQSLGQGLEFLIYFQGNSAPDKSGLPSDRFSAERTGGSVSTLTIQRTQQEDSAVYLCASSLATAANYGYTFGSGTRLTVV.

The DNA of the CDR3 is TGCAGTGCAACAGGGGACGCGACGCAGTATTTT. Its protein is CSATGDATQYF. This chain connects TRBV20-1 to TRBJ2-3; 7 bases agree with TRBD1. The V segment lost 6 bases and the J segment 9 bases; nucleotides outside the gene matches: 6. There are 11 residues in the CDR3. Germline CDR1 is DFQATT and CDR2 is SNEGSKA (reference sequence).

Comment on this clonotype: Compared with germline, one end of the junction differs, possibly owing to a read error. The chain uses TRBV12-3 or TRBV12-4 and TRBJ1-2, with D tentatively TRBD1 (5 bases). The CDR3 contains 13 residues. CDR3 sequence reads: CASSYGGASGYIF. CDR3 DNA: TGTGCCAGCAGTTATGGAGGGGCCTCTGGCTACATCTTC.

The chain recombines TRBV4-3 with TRBJ1-2, with 7 bases aligning to TRBD1. The V gene's germline CDR1 is LGHNA and CDR2 YSLEER. The CDR3 is 17 residues long. The junction had 7 bases not matched to a gene; V was cut back by 0 bases and J by 0 bases. CDR3 in amino acids: CASSQDKGGGPNYGYTF. DNA of the CDR3: TGCGCCAGCAGCCAAGATAAGGGAGGGGGCCCTAACTATGGCTACACCTTC.

Notes on this clonotype: This could be a read error, since a much larger clone is one nucleotide away. The chain links TRBV7-9 to TRBJ1-2; D call uncertain. Trimming pared 5 bases from V and 2 bases from J, leaving 9 bases between. The CDR3 totals 13 residues. CDR1 SEHNR and CDR2 FQNEAQ come from the germline V gene (reference sequence). The CDR3 DNA reads as TGTGCCAGCAGCCCCTACAGCAACTATGGCTACACCTTC. The encoded protein is CASSPYSNYGYTF.